This T cell receptor (beta chain) comes out of a study of early T cells in non-severe SARS-CoV-2 infection. For the study at large: Sequenced material consisted of bulk RNA (from unsorted whole blood), and chains were unpaired. Study observations and caveats: Matches to VDJdb favored anti-spike CD8 responses and missed private and CD4 specificities.

This clonotype was seen ten or more times. Its antigen is not known. Researchers attached unique molecular identifiers to individual cDNA molecules. MiXCR was run by TCRdb on the 5' RACE reads, yielding one entry per CDR3 protein. The sample contains approximately 56,000 distinct CDR3 sequences, roughly 9.6% of which appear only once. The CDR3 loop spans 13 amino acids. Trimming removed 7 bases at V and 1 base at J, with 11 bases between. Germline V gene lookup returns CDR1 SGHAT and CDR2 FQNNGV. The specimen was whole blood. The chain carries TRBV11-2 and TRBJ2-7, with D uncertain. This TCR derives from an adult who was a healthcare worker with PCR-confirmed SARS-CoV-2 infection or an uninfected control (not recorded which). CDR3 sequence (DNA): TGTGCCAGCAAAGGGTTACCATCCTACGAGCAGTACTTC. Translated, it gives CASKGLPSYEQYF.